This T cell receptor beta chain came from a study of T-cell reconstitution after alpha-beta-depleted transplantation in children. Study-level findings and limits: Fresh T-cell production supplied most of the T-cell counts and diversity seen one year after transplant. Several hundred rapidly expanded clones from non-depleted graft cells reportedly supplied alpha-beta T cells about two months post-transplant. Certain patients had high TCRbeta diversity at day 60, and it came from recipient T cells and thymic progenitors that survived.

Germline CDR1 reads ENHRY; CDR2 reads SYGVKD. The CDR3 spans 16 residues. Germline trimming cut 2 bases from V and 0 bases from J; bases unmatched to any gene: 3. Turning to this clonotype: Its antigen is still unknown.

Unique molecular identifiers tagged the TCRbeta library. TCRdb ran MiXCR on the PCR reads and lists one entry per CDR3 protein. The data contain about 580,000 distinct CDR3 sequences, 25% to 30% of them singletons. This receptor was identified in a boy in the first two years of life with Wiskott-Aldrich syndrome, due to receive a stem cell transplant. The sequences come from PBMCs, collected before TCRalphabeta/CD19-depleted stem cell transplant. The chain uses TRBV10-3 and TRBJ2-7; 11 bases are shared with TRBD2. The CDR3 spells CAISETSGRPSYEQYF. The CDR3 nucleotides are TGTGCCATCAGTGAGACTAGCGGGAGACCCTCCTACGAGCAGTACTTC.